This TCR beta chain was captured by sequencing in a study of radiation and T cells in renal cell carcinoma. Germline CDR1 MNHEY, CDR2 SMNVEV (reference sequence). Trimming shortened V by 0 bases and J by 1 base, and 19 bases separated the two germline ends. The CDR3 runs to 19 residues. This sample's time point: blood 4 weeks post-SBRT, at nephrectomy. Treatment denoted: 15 Gy SBRT to primary tumor, nephrectomy 4 weeks later. Serial blood draws occurred at baseline and 2 and 4 weeks post-SBRT. This renal cell carcinoma was of the clear cell type. Produced via immunoSEQ multiplex PCR; TCRdb's table is partial and in-frame only. Here the sample spans just under 150,000 clones, around nine tenths being singletons.

This chain joins TRBV27 and TRBJ2-1; the D gene is possibly TRBD1 (5 bases). Sequenced here: blood, sampled from a patient whose treatment included radiotherapy and nephrectomy. This TCR was recovered from a woman aged 45-59 years with renal cell carcinoma. The CDR3 DNA follows: TGTGCCAGCAGTTTATCAAGGGGTATTTTACTCGGATCCTACAATGAGCAGTTCTTC. As protein: CASSLSRGILLGSYNEQFF.